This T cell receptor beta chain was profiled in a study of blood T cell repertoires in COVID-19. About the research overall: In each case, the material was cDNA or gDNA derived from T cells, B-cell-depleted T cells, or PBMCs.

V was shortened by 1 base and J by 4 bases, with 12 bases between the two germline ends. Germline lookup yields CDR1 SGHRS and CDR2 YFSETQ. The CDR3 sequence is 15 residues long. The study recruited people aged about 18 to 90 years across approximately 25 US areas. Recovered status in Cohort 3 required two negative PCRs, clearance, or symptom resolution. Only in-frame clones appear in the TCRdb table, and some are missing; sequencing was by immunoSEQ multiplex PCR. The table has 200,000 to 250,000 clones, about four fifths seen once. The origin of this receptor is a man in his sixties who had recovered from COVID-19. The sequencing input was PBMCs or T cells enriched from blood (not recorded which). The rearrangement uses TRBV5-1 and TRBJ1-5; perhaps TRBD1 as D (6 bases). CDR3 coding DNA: TGCGCCAGCAGCTTGACAGGGCTTGGGAATCAGCCCCAGCATTTT. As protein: CASSLTGLGNQPQHF.